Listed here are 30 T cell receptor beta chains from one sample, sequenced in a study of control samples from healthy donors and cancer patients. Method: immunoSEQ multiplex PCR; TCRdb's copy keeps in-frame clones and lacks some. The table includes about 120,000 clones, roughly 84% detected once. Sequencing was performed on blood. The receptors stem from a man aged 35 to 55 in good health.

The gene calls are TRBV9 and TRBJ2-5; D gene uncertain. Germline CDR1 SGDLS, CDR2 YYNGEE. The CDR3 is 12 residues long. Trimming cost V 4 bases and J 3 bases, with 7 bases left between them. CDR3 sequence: CASSPHKETQYF. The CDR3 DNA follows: TGTGCCAGCAGCCCACATAAAGAGACCCAGTACTTC.

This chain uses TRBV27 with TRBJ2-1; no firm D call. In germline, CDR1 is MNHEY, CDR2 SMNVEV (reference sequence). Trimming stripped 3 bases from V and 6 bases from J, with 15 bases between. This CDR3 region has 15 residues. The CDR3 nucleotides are TGTGCCAGCAGTTTGCGCCAGGTTCTGCGCAATGAGCAGTTCTTC. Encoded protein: CASSLRQVLRNEQFF.

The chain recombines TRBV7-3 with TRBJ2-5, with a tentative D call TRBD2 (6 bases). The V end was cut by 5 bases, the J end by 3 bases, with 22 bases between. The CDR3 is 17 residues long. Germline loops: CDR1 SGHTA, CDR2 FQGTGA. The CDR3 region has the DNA TGTGCCAGCAGCCCACTGGGGGGTGGTGGGATTAAAGAGACCCAGTACTTC. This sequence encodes CASSPLGGGGIKETQYF.

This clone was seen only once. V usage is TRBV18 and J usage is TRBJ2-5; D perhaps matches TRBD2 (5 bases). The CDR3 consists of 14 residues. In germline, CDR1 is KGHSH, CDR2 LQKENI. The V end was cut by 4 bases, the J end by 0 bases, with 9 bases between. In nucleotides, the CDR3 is TGTGCCAGCTCACGGGCGGGCAACCAAGAGACCCAGTACTTC. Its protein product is CASSRAGNQETQYF. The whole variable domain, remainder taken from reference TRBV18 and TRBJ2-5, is NAGVMQNPRHLVRRRGQEARLRCSPMKGHSHVYWYRQLPEEGLKFMVYLQKENIIDESGMPKERFSAEFPKEGPSILRIQQVVRGDSAAYFCASSRAGNQETQYFGPGTRLLVL.

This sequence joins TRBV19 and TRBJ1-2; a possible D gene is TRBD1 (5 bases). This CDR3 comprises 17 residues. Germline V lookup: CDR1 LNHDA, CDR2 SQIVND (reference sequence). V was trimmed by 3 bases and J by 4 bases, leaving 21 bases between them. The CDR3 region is CASSISRGTLQGYGYTF. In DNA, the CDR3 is TGTGCCAGTAGTATCTCACGCGGGACCCTTCAGGGCTATGGCTACACCTTC.

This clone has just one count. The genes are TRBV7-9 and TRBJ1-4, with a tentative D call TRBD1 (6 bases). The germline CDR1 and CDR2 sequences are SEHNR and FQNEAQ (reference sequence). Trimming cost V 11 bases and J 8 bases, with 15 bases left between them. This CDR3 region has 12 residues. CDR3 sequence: CASTGKAEKLFF. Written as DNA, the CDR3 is TGTGCCTCAACAGGGAAAGCCGAAAAACTGTTTTTT.

The CDR3 DNA reads TGTGCCAGCAGCCAAGGGGCTAGCGGGGGGGCGTACGAGCAGTACTTC. It specifies CASSQGASGGAYEQYF. The chain has TRBV3-1 (or the pseudogene TRBV3-2) and TRBJ2-7; 12 nucleotides agree with TRBD2. Germline values: CDR1 LGHDT, CDR2 YNNKEL (reference sequence). After removal of 1 base from V and 4 bases from J, the junction contained 5 bases not matched to a gene. The CDR3 contains 16 residues.

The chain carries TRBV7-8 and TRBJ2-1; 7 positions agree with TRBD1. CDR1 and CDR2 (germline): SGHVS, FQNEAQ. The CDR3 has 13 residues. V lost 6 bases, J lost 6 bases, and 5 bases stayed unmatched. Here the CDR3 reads CASRNSGGNEQFF. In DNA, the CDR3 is TGTGCCAGCAGGAACTCAGGGGGCAATGAGCAGTTCTTC.

As DNA, the CDR3 is TGTGCCAGTAGTGGAATCTTTTGGGGACAGGGGCGAGATCAGCCCCAGCATTTT. As protein: CASSGIFWGQGRDQPQHF. The chain combines TRBV19 with TRBJ1-5; 10 bases match TRBD1. The CDR3 is made up of 18 amino acids. The ends lost 5 bases at V and 5 bases at J; junction bases unmatched: 15. Germline V gene lookup returns CDR1 LNHDA and CDR2 SQIVND (reference sequence).

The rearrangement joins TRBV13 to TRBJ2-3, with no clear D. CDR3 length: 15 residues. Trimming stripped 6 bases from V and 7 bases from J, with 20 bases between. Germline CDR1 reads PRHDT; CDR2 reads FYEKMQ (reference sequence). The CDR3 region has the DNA TGTGCCAGCAGTCCCGACTCGACCGTTCTCTATACGCAGTATTTT. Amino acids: CASSPDSTVLYTQYF.

Written as DNA, the CDR3 is TGTGCCAGCAGCACCTCCCAGACTATATGGGTTCGGGGCGAGCAGTACTTC. Translation: CASSTSQTIWVRGEQYF. The V gene is TRBV6-2 or TRBV6-3, the J gene TRBJ2-7; a weak D match, TRBD2 (5 bases). The germline gives CDR1 MNHEY, CDR2 SVGEGT. The CDR3 extends over 17 amino acids. V lost 6 bases to trimming and J lost 6 bases, with 27 bases between them.

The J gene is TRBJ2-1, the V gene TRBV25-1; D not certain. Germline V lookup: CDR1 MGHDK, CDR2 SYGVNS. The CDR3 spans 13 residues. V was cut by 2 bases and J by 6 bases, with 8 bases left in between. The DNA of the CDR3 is TGTGCCAGCAGTGAAGGAGTAACCAATGAGCAGTTCTTC. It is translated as CASSEGVTNEQFF.

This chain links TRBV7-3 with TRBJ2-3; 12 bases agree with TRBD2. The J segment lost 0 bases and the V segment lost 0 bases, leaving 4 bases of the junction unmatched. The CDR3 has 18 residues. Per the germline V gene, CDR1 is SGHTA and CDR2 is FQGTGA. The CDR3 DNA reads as TGTGCCAGCAGCTTAACCCCGGGACTAGCGGGTAGCACAGATACGCAGTATTTT. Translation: CASSLTPGLAGSTDTQYF.

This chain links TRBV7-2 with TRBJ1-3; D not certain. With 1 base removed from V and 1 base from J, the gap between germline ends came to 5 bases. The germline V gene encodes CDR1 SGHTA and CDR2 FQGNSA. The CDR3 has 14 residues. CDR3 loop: CASSLGQSGNTIYF. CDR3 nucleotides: TGTGCCAGCAGCTTAGGACAATCTGGAAACACCATATATTTT.

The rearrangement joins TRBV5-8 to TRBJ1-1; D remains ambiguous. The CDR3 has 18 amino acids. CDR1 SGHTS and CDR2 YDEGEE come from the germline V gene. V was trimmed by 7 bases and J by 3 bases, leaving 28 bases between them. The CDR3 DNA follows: TGTGCCAGCCCCTCTTCTCTTTCGTCGGAAAAAGGTCACACTGAAGCTTTCTTT. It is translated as CASPSSLSSEKGHTEAFF.

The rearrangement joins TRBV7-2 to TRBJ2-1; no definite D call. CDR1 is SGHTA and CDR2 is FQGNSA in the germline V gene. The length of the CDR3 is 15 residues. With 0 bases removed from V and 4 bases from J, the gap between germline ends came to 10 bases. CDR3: CASSLASQTYNEQFF. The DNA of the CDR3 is TGTGCCAGCAGCTTAGCGTCTCAGACTTACAATGAGCAGTTCTTC.

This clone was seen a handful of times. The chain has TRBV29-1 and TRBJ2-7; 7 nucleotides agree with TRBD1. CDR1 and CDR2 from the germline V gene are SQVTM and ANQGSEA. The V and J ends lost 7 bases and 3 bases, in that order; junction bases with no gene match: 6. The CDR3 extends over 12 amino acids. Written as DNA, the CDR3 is TGCAGCGCCGAGACAGGGCTCTACGAGCAGTACTTC. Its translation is CSAETGLYEQYF.

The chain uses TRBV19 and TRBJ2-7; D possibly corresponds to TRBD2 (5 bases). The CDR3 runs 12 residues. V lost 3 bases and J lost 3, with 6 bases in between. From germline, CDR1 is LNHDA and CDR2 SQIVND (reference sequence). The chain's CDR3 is CASSIEGYEQYF. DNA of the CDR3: TGTGCCAGTAGTATTGAGGGCTACGAGCAGTACTTC. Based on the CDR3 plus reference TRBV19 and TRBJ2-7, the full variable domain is DGGITQSPKYLFRKEGQNVTLSCEQNLNHDAMYWYRQDPGQGLRLIYYSQIVNDFQKGDIAEGYSVSREKKESFPLTVTSAQKNPTAFYLCASSIEGYEQYFGPGTRLTVT.

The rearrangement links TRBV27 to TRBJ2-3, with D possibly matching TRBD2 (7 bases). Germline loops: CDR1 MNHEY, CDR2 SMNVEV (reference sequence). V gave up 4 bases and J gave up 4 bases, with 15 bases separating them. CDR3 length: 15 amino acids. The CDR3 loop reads CASSWSAGAADTQYF. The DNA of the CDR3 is TGTGCCAGCAGTTGGTCGGCGGGGGCTGCAGATACGCAGTATTTT.

The CDR3 DNA reads TGTGCCAGCAGTGAAGCGCTTTTCGGGACTAGGACCCAGTACTTC. Translation: CASSEALFGTRTQYF. The V call is TRBV6-1, the J call TRBJ2-5; 8 nucleotides agree with TRBD2. The CDR3 covers 15 residues. Germline CDR1 and CDR2: MNHNS and SASEGT. J was trimmed by 7 bases and V by 0 bases; bases with no gene match: 7.

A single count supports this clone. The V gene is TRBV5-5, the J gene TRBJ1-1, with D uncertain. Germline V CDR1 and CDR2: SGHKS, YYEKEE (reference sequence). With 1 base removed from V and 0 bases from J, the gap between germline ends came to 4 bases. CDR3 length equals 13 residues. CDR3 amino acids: CASSLRVNTEAFF. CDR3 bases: TGTGCCAGCAGCTTGCGGGTGAACACTGAAGCTTTCTTT.

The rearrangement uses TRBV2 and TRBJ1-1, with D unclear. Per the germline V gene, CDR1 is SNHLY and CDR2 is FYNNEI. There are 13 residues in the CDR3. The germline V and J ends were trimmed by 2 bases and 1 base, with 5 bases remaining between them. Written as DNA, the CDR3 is TGTGCCAGCAGTGAATGGCAGAACACTGAAGCTTTCTTT. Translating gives CASSEWQNTEAFF.

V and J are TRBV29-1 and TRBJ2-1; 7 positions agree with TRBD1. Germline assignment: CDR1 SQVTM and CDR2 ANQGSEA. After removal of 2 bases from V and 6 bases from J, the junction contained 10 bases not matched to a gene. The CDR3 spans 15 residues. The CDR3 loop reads CSVEIQGQGPNEQFF. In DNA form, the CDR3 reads TGCAGCGTTGAAATACAGGGGCAGGGGCCCAATGAGCAGTTCTTC.

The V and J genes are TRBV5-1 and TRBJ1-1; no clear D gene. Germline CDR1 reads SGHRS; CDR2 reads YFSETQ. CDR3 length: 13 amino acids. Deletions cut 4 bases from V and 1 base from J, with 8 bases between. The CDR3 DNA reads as TGCGCCAGCAGCATCTCAGGGAACACTGAAGCTTTCTTT. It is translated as CASSISGNTEAFF.

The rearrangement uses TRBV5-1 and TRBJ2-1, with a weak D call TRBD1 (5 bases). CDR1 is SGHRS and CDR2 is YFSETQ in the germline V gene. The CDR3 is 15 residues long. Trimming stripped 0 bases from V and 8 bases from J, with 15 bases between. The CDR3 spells CASSLEPGKIDEQFF. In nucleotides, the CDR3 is TGCGCCAGCAGCTTGGAACCAGGGAAAATAGATGAGCAGTTCTTC.

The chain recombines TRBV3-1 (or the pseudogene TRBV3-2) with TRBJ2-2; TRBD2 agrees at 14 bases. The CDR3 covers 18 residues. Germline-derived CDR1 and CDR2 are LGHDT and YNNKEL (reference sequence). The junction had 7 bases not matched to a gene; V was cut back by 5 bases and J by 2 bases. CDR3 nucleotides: TGTGCCAGCAGCACGCTGACTAGCGGGGGGGTAAACACCGGGGAGCTGTTTTTT. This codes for CASSTLTSGGVNTGELFF.

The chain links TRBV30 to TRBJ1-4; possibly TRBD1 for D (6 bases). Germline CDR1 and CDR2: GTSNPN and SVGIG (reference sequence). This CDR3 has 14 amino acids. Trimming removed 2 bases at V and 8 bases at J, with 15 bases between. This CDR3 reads CAWSMGGLGEKLFF. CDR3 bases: TGTGCCTGGAGTATGGGGGGGCTAGGGGAAAAACTGTTTTTT.

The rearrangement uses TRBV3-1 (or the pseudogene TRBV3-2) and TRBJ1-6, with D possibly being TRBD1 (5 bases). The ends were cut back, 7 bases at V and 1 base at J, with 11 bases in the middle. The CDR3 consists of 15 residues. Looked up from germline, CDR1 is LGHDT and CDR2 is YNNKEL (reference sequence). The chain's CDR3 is CASTRQRSYNSPLHF. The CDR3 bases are TGTGCCAGCACCCGACAGCGGTCCTATAATTCACCCCTCCACTTT.

In DNA, the CDR3 is TGTGCCATCAGGGGGGATCCCGAAATTGAAGCTTTCTTT. Translating gives CAIRGDPEIEAFF. This chain joins TRBV10-3 and TRBJ1-1; D is possibly TRBD1 (5 bases). Germline CDR1 reads ENHRY; CDR2 reads SYGVKD. V was pared by 6 bases and J by 7 bases, with 15 bases between. The CDR3 is 13 residues long.

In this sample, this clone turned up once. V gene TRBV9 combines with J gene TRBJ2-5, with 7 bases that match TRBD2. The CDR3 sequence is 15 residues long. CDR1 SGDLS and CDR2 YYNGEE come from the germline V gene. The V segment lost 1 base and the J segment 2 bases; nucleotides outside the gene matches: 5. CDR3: CASSVSPSGQETQYF. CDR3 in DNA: TGTGCCAGCAGCGTATCGCCTAGCGGACAAGAGACCCAGTACTTC.